Given below is one TCR beta chain in context. There is no known antigen for this receptor. Base-call qualities are not available, and no considerably larger clone is one nucleotide away. The source of the sample is a study of T cell responses to AZD1222 COVID-19 vaccine (dated by TCRdb to the early 2020s). Notes on the research overall: A total of just over 230 trial participants underwent TCR sequencing, of whom some 200 had received two doses of AZD1222 and 26 had received two doses of the MenACWY control vaccine. Enrollment into the trials was organized by age into subgroups of 18-55, 56-69 and 70-plus years, and those subgroups contained roughly 150, 30 and 60 TCR-sequenced participants, respectively.

Explained via the paper, the time point label denotes: baseline before first vaccination. In the paper's terms, the treatment or condition label means: meningococcal conjugate vaccine given as trial control. The vaccinee samples were drawn from two UK trials, COV001 and COV002, one of which was a single-blind randomized controlled phase 2/3 trial testing AZD1222 (ChAdOx1 nCoV-19) in healthy adults. For TCRbeta chain sequencing, PBMC samples were collected from trial participants at day 0 and at day 28 after the second dose. The CDR3 regions of human TCRbeta chains were subjected to immunosequencing. As for the original processing: Repertoire TCRs were matched against a reference library of SARS-CoV-2-specific TCRs generated with the MIRA antigen-specificity platform. Breadth was defined as the fraction of unique TCRs that were SARS-CoV-2-associated. Depth was defined as the fraction of total T cells that were SARS-CoV-2-associated. Using the MIRA data, each spike-specific TCR was mapped to the spike region that the TCR reacts to and placed in a CD4 or CD8 class. Log10-transformed breadth and depth values were compared by one-way ANOVA with Sidak's multiple comparisons tests. TCRdb's version of the immuneACCESS table is confined to in-frame rearrangements and falls short of the full clone set. An unresolved V gene accounts for under half of the shortfall where checked; the remainder is of unknown origin. V, J and clone size are those of that table, while D and trimming were read from the DNA. The sample table shows around 78,000 clones, and roughly 86% are seen once. Approximately 4.7% of the sample comes from the top ten.

Cut back by 6 bases and 3 bases, the V and J ends lie 14 bases apart. Counted from cysteine to phenylalanine, this CDR3 has 14 amino acids. The kept DNA is CDR3 alone, 42 bases in frame from the first base. For CDR1 and CDR2, the germline V gene lists MGHRA and YSYEKL. General conclusions and limits of the study: Reportedly, almost half of the unique spike-specific TCRs recognized epitopes lying outside the regions that are mutated in the B.1.351 and B.1.1.7 variants. In the small 56-69-year group, the increase in depth fell short of significance, most likely because of low power. After two AZD1222 doses, spike-specific TCR breadth and depth were significantly higher than at day 0 and than in MenACWY recipients. The whole spike protein was spanned by vaccine-associated CD4 TCRs, and dominant responses were seen in regions 160-218 and 743-854. Conclusions about previously exposed vaccinees are limited because only 6 or 7 AZD1222 recipients were SARS-CoV-2 seropositive at baseline. No day 14 peak-response samples were available, so repertoires were characterized only after the peak T cell response. Participants were mostly white British and included more females than males, and it was suggested by the authors that clonal diversity may have been underestimated.

The sequence was obtained from an adult in good health. The sequence links TRBV4-1 to TRBJ1-1; the best D guess is TRBD1, with 5 bases matching. The sample consisted of peripheral blood, taken on day 0 of MenACWY control vaccination. The CDR3 region: CASRALGAYTEAFF. In nucleotide form, the sequence is TGCGCCAGCAGAGCTCTCGGGGCATACACTGAAGCTTTCTTT.